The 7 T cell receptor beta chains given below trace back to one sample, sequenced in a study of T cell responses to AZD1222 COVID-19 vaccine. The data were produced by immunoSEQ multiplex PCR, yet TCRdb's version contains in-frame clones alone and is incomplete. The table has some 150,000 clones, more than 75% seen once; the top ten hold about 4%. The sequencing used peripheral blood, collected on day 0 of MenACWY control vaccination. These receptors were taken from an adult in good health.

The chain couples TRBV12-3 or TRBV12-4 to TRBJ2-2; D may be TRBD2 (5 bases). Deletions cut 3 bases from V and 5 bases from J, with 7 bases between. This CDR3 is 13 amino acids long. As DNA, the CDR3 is TGTGCCAGCAGTTTGAGGGTAACCGGGGAGCTGTTTTTT. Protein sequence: CASSLRVTGELFF.

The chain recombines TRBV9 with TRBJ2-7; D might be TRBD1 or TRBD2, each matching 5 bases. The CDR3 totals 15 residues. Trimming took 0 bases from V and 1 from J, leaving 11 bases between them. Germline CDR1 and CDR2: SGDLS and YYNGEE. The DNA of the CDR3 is TGTGCCAGCAGCGTAGGAGGGGTCGGGTCCTACGAGCAGTACTTC. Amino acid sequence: CASSVGGVGSYEQYF.

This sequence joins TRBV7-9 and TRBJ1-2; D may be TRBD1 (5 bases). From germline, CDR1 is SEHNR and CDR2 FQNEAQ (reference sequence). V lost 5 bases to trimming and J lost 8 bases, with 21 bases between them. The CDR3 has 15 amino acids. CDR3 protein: CASSDRGGSLGGYTF. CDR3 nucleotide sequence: TGTGCCAGCAGCGATCGGGGGGGATCTCTAGGCGGCTACACCTTC.

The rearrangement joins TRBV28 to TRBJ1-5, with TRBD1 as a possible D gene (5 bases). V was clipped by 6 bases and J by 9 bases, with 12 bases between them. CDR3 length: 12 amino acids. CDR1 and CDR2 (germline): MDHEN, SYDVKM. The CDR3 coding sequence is TGTGCCAGCAGGGGGCGATCGGGGCCCCAGCATTTT. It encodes CASRGRSGPQHF.

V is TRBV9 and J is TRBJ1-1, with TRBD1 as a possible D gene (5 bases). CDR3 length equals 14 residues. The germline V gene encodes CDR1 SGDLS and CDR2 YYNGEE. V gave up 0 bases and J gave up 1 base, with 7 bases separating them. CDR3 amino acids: CASSVAGSNTEAFF. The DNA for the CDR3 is TGTGCCAGCAGCGTAGCAGGGTCGAACACTGAAGCTTTCTTT. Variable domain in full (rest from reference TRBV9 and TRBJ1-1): DSGVTQTPKHLITATGQRVTLRCSPRSGDLSVYWYQQSLDQGLQFLIQYYNGEERAKGNILERFSAQQFPDLHSELNLSSLELGDSALYFCASSVAGSNTEAFFGQGTRLTVV.

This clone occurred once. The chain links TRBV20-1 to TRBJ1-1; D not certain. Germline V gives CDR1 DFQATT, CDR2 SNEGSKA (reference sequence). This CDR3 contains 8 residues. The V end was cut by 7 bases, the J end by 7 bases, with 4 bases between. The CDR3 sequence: CSGGEAFF. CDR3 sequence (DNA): TGCAGTGGAGGTGAAGCTTTCTTT.

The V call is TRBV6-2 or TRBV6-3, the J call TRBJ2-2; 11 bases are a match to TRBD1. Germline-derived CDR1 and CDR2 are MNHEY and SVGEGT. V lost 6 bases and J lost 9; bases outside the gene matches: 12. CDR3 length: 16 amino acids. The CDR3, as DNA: TGTGCCAGCAGCCCTCAGGACAGGGGGCTGCACCGGGAGCTGTTTTTT. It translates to CASSPQDRGLHRELFF.